This entry describes one T cell receptor beta chain. The data were taken from a study of CD8+ T cells in alopecia areata. The treatment here: oral pan-JAK inhibitor, 5-10 mg twice daily. RNA extraction was followed by reverse transcription into cDNA, which acted as the sequencing template. This table comes from immunoSEQ multiplex PCR, and its TCRdb copy is limited to in-frame clones, with some not included. The sample includes hundreds of thousands of clones, 66% of them seen just once. Germline CDR1 and CDR2: WSHSY and SAAADI. The germline V and J ends were trimmed by 0 bases and 2 bases, with 7 bases remaining between them. The CDR3 loop spans 14 amino acids.

The source material was CD4+ T cells sorted from blood, sampled between weeks 44 and 45, from a patient treated with tofacitinib. The V and J genes are TRBV10-2 and TRBJ2-5; possibly TRBD2 for D (6 bases). The sequence was collected from a human donor with alopecia areata. In DNA, the CDR3 is TGCGCCAGCAGTGAGTCGGGGGGTCAAGAGACCCAGTACTTC. It specifies CASSESGGQETQYF.